This T cell receptor beta chain stems from a study of tumor-infiltrating lymphocytes in primary liver carcinoma. Study-wide background: All lesions had stage T1-T3 N0M0 and about 4 to 10 cm widths.

RNA and DNA were co-extracted from about 19-30 mg of unsorted bulk tissue. General observations from the study: In tumor-adjacent and tumor-blood pairs, overlap was lower than in tumor region pairs. Representation across all five tumor regions was limited to only about 7-24% of top clones. Tumors and blood were compared for top-250-clone fraction, and tumors had the significantly higher value (p = 0.039).

This clonotype was counted ten times or more. What it recognizes is unknown. Trimming removed 6 bases at V and 2 bases at J, with 17 bases between. The CDR3 length is 15 residues. CDR1 MNHEY and CDR2 SVGAGI come from the germline V gene. A primer in the constant region served to generate TCR beta cDNA from 500 ng of total RNA. Three nested multiplex PCR rounds of slightly modified ARM-PCR generated TCR beta libraries. The first two PCR rounds used TRBV1-TRBV30 forward primers with a C-beta reverse primer, nine to eleven cycles each. TCRdb called the multiplex PCR reads again in MiXCR, with one record for every CDR3 protein. The data hold some 120,000 distinct CDR3 sequences, with 60% to 70% observed a single time.

The chain carries TRBV6-5 and TRBJ2-7; TRBD1 might be the D (5 bases). The source of this sequence is an older woman with primary liver carcinoma and hepatitis B virus infection. Sequences were obtained from liver tumor tissue from sampling region 1. Regarding subset: tumor region T1, superior pole. The CDR3 region is CASSYTGEQAYEQYF. CDR3 DNA sequence: TGTGCCAGCAGCTACACAGGAGAACAGGCCTACGAGCAGTACTTC.